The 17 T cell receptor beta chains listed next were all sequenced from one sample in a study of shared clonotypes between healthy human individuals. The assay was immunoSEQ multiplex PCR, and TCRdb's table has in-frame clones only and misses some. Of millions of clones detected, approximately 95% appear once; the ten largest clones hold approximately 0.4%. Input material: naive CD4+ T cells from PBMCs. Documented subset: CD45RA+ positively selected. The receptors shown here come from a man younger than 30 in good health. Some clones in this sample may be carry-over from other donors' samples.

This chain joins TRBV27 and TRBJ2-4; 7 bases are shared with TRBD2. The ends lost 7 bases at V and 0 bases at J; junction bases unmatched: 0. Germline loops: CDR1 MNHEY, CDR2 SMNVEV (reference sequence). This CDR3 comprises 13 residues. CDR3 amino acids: CASTGGAKNIQYF. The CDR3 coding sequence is TGTGCCAGCACGGGAGGAGCCAAAAACATTCAGTACTTC.

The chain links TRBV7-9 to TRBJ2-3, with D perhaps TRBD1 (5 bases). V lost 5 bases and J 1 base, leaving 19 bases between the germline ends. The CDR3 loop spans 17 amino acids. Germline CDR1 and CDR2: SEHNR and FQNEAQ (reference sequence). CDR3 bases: TGTGCCAGCAGCCCCCGACGAACCCAAGGGGGCACAGATACGCAGTATTTT. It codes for CASSPRRTQGGTDTQYF.

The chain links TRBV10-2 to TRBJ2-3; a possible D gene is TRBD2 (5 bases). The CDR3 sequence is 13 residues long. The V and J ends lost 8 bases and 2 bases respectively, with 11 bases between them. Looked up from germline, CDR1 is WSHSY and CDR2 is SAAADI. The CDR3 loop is CASGRAVTDTQYF. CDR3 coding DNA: TGCGCCAGCGGGCGGGCAGTCACAGATACGCAGTATTTT.

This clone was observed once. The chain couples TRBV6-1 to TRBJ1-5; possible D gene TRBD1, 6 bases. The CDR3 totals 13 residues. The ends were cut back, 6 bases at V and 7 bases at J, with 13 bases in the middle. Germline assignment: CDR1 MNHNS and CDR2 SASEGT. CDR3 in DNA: TGTGCCAGCAGAATCAGGGGAGAACAGCCCCAGCATTTT. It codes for CASRIRGEQPQHF.

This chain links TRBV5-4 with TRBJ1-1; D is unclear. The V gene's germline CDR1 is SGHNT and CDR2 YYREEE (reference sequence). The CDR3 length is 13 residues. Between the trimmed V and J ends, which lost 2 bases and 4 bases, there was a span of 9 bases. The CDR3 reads CASSFGPATEAFF. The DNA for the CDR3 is TGTGCCAGCAGCTTTGGCCCGGCCACTGAAGCTTTCTTT.

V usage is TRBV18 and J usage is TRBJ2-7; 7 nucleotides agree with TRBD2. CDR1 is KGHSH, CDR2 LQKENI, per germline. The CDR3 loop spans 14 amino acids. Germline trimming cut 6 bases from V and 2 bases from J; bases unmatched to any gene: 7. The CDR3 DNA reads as TGTGCCAGCTCCAGGGACGGGGGGACCTACGAGCAGTACTTC. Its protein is CASSRDGGTYEQYF.

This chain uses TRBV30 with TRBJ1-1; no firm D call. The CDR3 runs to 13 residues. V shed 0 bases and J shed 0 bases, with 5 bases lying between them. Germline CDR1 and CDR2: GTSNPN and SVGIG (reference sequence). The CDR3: CAWSVNMNTEAFF. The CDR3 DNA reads TGTGCCTGGAGTGTAAACATGAACACTGAAGCTTTCTTT.

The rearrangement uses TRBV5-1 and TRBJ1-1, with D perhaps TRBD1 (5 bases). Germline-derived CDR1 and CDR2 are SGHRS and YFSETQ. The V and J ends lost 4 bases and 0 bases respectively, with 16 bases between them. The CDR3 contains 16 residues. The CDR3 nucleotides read TGCGCCAGCAGCATGCAGACCCAGGGTATGAACACTGAAGCTTTCTTT. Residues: CASSMQTQGMNTEAFF.

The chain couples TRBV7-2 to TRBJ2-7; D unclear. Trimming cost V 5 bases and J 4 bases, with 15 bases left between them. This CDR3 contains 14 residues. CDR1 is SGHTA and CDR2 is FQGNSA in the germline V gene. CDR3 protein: CASSQAMLLYEQYF. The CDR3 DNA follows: TGTGCCAGCAGCCAAGCCATGCTTCTGTACGAGCAGTACTTC.

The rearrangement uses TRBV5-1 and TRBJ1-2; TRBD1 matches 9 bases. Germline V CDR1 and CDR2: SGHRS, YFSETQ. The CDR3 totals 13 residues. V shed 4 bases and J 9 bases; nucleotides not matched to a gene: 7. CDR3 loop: CASSEGQGGSYTF. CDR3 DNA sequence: TGCGCCAGCAGCGAGGGACAGGGTGGTAGCTACACCTTC.

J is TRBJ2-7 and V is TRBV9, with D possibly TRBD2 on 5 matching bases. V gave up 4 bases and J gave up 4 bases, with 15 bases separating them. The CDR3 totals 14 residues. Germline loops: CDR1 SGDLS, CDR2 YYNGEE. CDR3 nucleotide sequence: TGTGCCAGCAGCCCCGGGGTGGTCGGGTACGAGCAGTACTTC. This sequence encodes CASSPGVVGYEQYF.

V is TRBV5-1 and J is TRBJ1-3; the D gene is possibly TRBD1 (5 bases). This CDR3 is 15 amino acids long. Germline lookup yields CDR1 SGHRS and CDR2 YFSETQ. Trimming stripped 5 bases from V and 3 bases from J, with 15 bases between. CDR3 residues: CASRPTGANGNTIYF. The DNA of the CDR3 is TGCGCCAGCAGACCGACCGGGGCAAATGGAAACACCATATATTTT.

In nucleotides, the CDR3 is TGTGCCAGCAGCCCGGGGCGGACTAGCGGAGGGTACCAAGAGACCCAGTACTTC. Amino acids: CASSPGRTSGGYQETQYF. The chain has TRBV5-4 and TRBJ2-5; 10 positions agree with TRBD2. CDR3 length equals 18 residues. The germline V gene encodes CDR1 SGHNT and CDR2 YYREEE (reference sequence). The J segment lost 0 bases and the V segment lost 4 bases, leaving 12 bases of the junction unmatched.

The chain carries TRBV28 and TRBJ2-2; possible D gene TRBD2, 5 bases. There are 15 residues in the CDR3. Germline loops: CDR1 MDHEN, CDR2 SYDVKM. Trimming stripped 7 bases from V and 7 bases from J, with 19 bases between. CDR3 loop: CASTVGSAGGGELFF. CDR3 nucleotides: TGTGCCAGCACCGTTGGTAGCGCGGGTGGCGGGGAGCTGTTTTTT.

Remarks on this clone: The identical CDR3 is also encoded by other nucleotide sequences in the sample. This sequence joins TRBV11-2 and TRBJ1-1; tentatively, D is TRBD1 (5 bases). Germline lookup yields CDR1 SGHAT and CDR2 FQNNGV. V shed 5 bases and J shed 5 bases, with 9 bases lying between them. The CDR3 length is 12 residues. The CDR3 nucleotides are TGTGCCAGCAGCCAGGGTGGTACTGAAGCTTTCTTT. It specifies CASSQGGTEAFF.

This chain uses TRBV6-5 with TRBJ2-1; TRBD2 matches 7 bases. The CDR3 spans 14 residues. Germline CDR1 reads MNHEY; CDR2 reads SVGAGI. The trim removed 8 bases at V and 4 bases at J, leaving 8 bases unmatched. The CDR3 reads CASGQQLAYNEQFF. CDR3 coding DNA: TGTGCCAGCGGCCAACAACTAGCGTACAATGAGCAGTTCTTC.

The CDR3 nucleotides are TGTGCCAGCAGTCCTCTTGGGCCGAGCTCCTACAATGAGCAGTTCTTC. It specifies CASSPLGPSSYNEQFF. The chain employs TRBV28 and TRBJ2-1; D gene ambiguous. V was shortened by 5 bases and J by 0 bases, with 14 bases between the two germline ends. CDR1 and CDR2 (germline): MDHEN, SYDVKM. CDR3 length equals 16 residues.